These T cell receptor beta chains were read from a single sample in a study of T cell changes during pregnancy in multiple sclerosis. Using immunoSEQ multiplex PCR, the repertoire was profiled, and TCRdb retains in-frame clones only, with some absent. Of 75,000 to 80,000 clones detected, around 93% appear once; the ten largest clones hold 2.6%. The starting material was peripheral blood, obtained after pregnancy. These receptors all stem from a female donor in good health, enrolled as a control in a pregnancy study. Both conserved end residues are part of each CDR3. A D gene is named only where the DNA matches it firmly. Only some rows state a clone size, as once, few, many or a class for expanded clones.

cdr3_nt: TGTGCCAGCAGCCAATCCTACTACGAGCAGTACTTC
cdr3_aa: CASSQSYYEQYF
j_call: TRBJ2-7
v_call: TRBV7-9
d_call: NA
clone_size: NA

cdr3_nt: TGTGCCAGCAGCCAGGACAGGAACCAGCCCCAGCATTTT
cdr3_aa: CASSQDRNQPQHF
j_call: TRBJ1-5
v_call: TRBV7-9
d_call: TRBD1
clone_size: NA

cdr3_nt: TGTGCCACTGCGGGAGAACCTCGGACTGGGGCCAACGTCCTGACTTTC
cdr3_aa: CATAGEPRTGANVLTF
j_call: TRBJ2-6
v_call: TRBV10-3
d_call: TRBD2
clone_size: NA

cdr3_nt: TGTGCCAGCAGGGGCCGATCTTATCAGCCCCAGCATTTT
cdr3_aa: CASRGRSYQPQHF
j_call: TRBJ1-5
v_call: TRBV2
d_call: NA
clone_size: NA

cdr3_nt: TGTGCCAGCAGCTTTCGAGCGGGGGTAAGCAATCAGCCCCAGCATTTT
cdr3_aa: CASSFRAGVSNQPQHF
j_call: TRBJ1-5
v_call: TRBV7-8
d_call: NA
clone_size: NA

cdr3_nt: TGCGCCAGCAGCCAAGAACCGGCGGGAGGGCGAGGCGAGCAGTACTTC
cdr3_aa: CASSQEPAGGRGEQYF
j_call: TRBJ2-7
v_call: TRBV4-1
d_call: TRBD2
clone_size: NA

cdr3_nt: TGTGCCTGGTCGACGACAGGGGTGGACACCGGGGAGCTGTTTTTT
cdr3_aa: CAWSTTGVDTGELFF
j_call: TRBJ2-2
v_call: TRBV30
d_call: TRBD1
clone_size: NA

cdr3_nt: TGTGCCAGCTCACCTTCTAGCGGGAGCAATGAGCAGTTCTTC
cdr3_aa: CASSPSSGSNEQFF
j_call: TRBJ2-1
v_call: TRBV18
d_call: TRBD2
clone_size: NA

cdr3_nt: TGTGCCAGCAGCCCCACGGGGGGGCCCTACAATGAGCAGTTCTTC
cdr3_aa: CASSPTGGPYNEQFF
j_call: TRBJ2-1
v_call: TRBV6-5
d_call: TRBD2
clone_size: NA

cdr3_nt: TGTGCCAGCAGAGCACTGACTAGCGCCTACAATGAGCAGTTCTTC
cdr3_aa: CASRALTSAYNEQFF
j_call: TRBJ2-1
v_call: TRBV5-4
d_call: TRBD2
clone_size: NA

cdr3_nt: TGTGCCAGCAGCTCGATTGCCGCCACTAACAATGAGCAGTTCTTC
cdr3_aa: CASSSIAATNNEQFF
j_call: TRBJ2-1
v_call: TRBV7-2
d_call: NA
clone_size: NA

cdr3_nt: TGTGCCAGCAGCCCCCGCGCCACAGGGATGTTTGGCTACACCTTC
cdr3_aa: CASSPRATGMFGYTF
j_call: TRBJ1-2
v_call: TRBV9
d_call: NA
clone_size: NA

cdr3_nt: TGTGCCAGCAGCCCCCCCGAGGGGCAGGGGGGCTACACCTTC
cdr3_aa: CASSPPEGQGGYTF
j_call: TRBJ1-2
v_call: TRBV5-5
d_call: NA
clone_size: NA

cdr3_nt: TGTGCCAGCAGGCACGCAGGGGGTCCAGATACGCAGTATTTT
cdr3_aa: CASRHAGGPDTQYF
j_call: TRBJ2-3
v_call: TRBV5-4
d_call: TRBD1
clone_size: NA

cdr3_nt: TGCGCCAGCAGCTTGGCAGCCGCGGGGGGTGGAGAGACCCAGTACTTC
cdr3_aa: CASSLAAAGGGETQYF
j_call: TRBJ2-5
v_call: TRBV5-1
d_call: TRBD2
clone_size: NA

cdr3_nt: TGTGCCAGTTCCGGACAGGCCTCAGGGTATGGCTACACCTTC
cdr3_aa: CASSGQASGYGYTF
j_call: TRBJ1-2
v_call: TRBV2
d_call: TRBD1
clone_size: NA

cdr3_nt: TGTGCCATCAGCGGGACTAGCGGGACAGGATCCAATGAGCAGTTCTTC
cdr3_aa: CAISGTSGTGSNEQFF
j_call: TRBJ2-1
v_call: TRBV10-3
d_call: TRBD2
clone_size: NA

cdr3_nt: TGTGCCAGCAGCCCACGGACTAGCCCCGACAATGAGCAGTTCTTC
cdr3_aa: CASSPRTSPDNEQFF
j_call: TRBJ2-1
v_call: TRBV11-3
d_call: TRBD2
clone_size: NA

cdr3_nt: TGTGCCAGCTCACCGACAGGGGGCGCTGGGGCCAACGTCCTGACTTTC
cdr3_aa: CASSPTGGAGANVLTF
j_call: TRBJ2-6
v_call: TRBV18
d_call: TRBD1
clone_size: NA

cdr3_nt: TGTGCCTGGACCACGACAGGCGCCGGGGAGCTGTTTTTT
cdr3_aa: CAWTTTGAGELFF
j_call: TRBJ2-2
v_call: TRBV30
d_call: NA
clone_size: NA

cdr3_nt: TGTGCCAGCAGGATGACAGGGAACTTATACGAGCAGTACTTC
cdr3_aa: CASRMTGNLYEQYF
j_call: TRBJ2-7
v_call: TRBV6-6
d_call: TRBD1
clone_size: NA

cdr3_nt: TGTGCCAGCTCACCATTAGGGACAGATAACACTGAAGCTTTCTTT
cdr3_aa: CASSPLGTDNTEAFF
j_call: TRBJ1-1
v_call: TRBV18
d_call: TRBD1
clone_size: NA

cdr3_nt: TGTGCCAGCAGTGCCCTAGCGGGAGGTCGCAATGAGCAGTTCTTC
cdr3_aa: CASSALAGGRNEQFF
j_call: TRBJ2-1
v_call: TRBV2
d_call: TRBD2
clone_size: NA

cdr3_nt: TGTGCCACCAGCAGAACTAGGGACAGGGCCAATCAGCCCCAGCATTTT
cdr3_aa: CATSRTRDRANQPQHF
j_call: TRBJ1-5
v_call: TRBV15
d_call: TRBD1
clone_size: NA

cdr3_nt: TGTGCCAGTAGTACAACAGGGACAACTAATGAAAAACTGTTTTTT
cdr3_aa: CASSTTGTTNEKLFF
j_call: TRBJ1-4
v_call: TRBV19
d_call: NA
clone_size: once

cdr3_nt: TGTGCCAGCCGAATCGACAGGCTGAACACTGAAGCTTTCTTT
cdr3_aa: CASRIDRLNTEAFF
j_call: TRBJ1-1
v_call: TRBV7-2
d_call: NA
clone_size: NA

cdr3_nt: TGTGCCAGCAGCTCGCTAGGAGCGGGGGGCCAAGAGACCCAGTACTTC
cdr3_aa: CASSSLGAGGQETQYF
j_call: TRBJ2-5
v_call: TRBV7-2
d_call: TRBD2
clone_size: NA

cdr3_nt: TGCGCCAGCAGCCAAGATCTAGCGGCCACAGATACGCAGTATTTT
cdr3_aa: CASSQDLAATDTQYF
j_call: TRBJ2-3
v_call: TRBV4-3
d_call: TRBD2
clone_size: once

cdr3_nt: TGTGCCAGCAGGTGGGGACAGGGAAATGAAAAACTGTTTTTT
cdr3_aa: CASRWGQGNEKLFF
j_call: TRBJ1-4
v_call: TRBV6-5
d_call: TRBD1
clone_size: NA